One and the same sample provided the 10 T cell receptor beta chains below, sequenced in a study of T-cell reconstitution after alpha-beta-depleted transplantation in children (dated by TCRdb to 2016 to 2018). What this sample's treatment or condition label stands for: allogeneic hematopoietic cell transplantation with graft depleted of TCRalphabeta T cells and CD19 B cells. Libraries were made using PCR. The sequencer listed for this sample is Illumina HiSeq 2500. TCR library preparation used molecular barcoding, with unique molecular identifiers applied to normalize quantification of the TCRbeta repertoire. TCRdb reran the public reads through fastp at Q25 and MiXCR, keeping productive beta chains. Rows with one shared CDR3 protein collapse into an entry with the most common genes and DNA. The sample table shows 600,000 to 800,000 distinct CDR3 sequences, and around 13% are seen once. The leading ten clones occupy roughly 0.77% of the sample.

This sample comprised PBMCs, obtained before TCRalphabeta/CD19-depleted stem cell transplant. The receptors originated from a girl aged 2 to 9 with congenital amegakaryocytic thrombocytopenia, due to receive a stem cell transplant.

This clonotype was seen repeatedly, ten times or more. This sequence joins TRBV15 and TRBJ2-3; maybe TRBD2 (6 bases). The V end was cut by 0 bases, the J end by 0 bases, with 13 bases between. The CDR3 spans 17 residues. Looked up from germline, CDR1 is LNHNV and CDR2 is YYDKDF (reference sequence). CDR3 sequence reads: CATSRDVLALSTDTQYF. The CDR3 DNA reads as TGTGCCACCAGCAGAGACGTACTAGCTCTAAGCACAGATACGCAGTATTTT. Looking up the rest from reference TRBV15 and TRBJ2-3 gives the full variable domain: DAMVIQNPRYQVTQFGKPVTLSCSQTLNHNVMYWYQQKSSQAPKLLFHYYDKDFNNEADTPDNFQSRRPNTSFCFLDIRSPGLGDTAMYLCATSRDVLALSTDTQYFGPGTRLTVL.

This clonotype has a handful of counts. The genes are TRBV5-1 and TRBJ1-1; D gene uncertain. The germline V gene encodes CDR1 SGHRS and CDR2 YFSETQ. This CDR3 region has 15 residues. The V end lost 0 bases, the J end lost 1 base, and 10 bases lay between the germline ends. The CDR3 sequence: CASSLAGLPNTEAFF. The CDR3 coding sequence is TGCGCCAGCAGCTTGGCCGGGCTTCCGAACACTGAAGCTTTCTTT.

Many counts were recorded for this clonotype. The chain carries TRBV5-1 and TRBJ2-7; D is unresolved. Trimming removed 0 bases from V and 7 bases from J, with 11 bases in between. Germline CDR1 is SGHRS and CDR2 is YFSETQ. CDR3 length: 13 residues. CDR3 residues: CASSLGELGEQYF. DNA for the CDR3: TGCGCCAGCAGCTTGGGGGAACTGGGGGAGCAGTACTTC.

This clonotype was recorded a few times. The chain recombines TRBV29-1 with TRBJ2-1; D perhaps matches TRBD2 (5 bases). The V end lost 7 bases, the J end lost 9 bases, and 13 bases lay between the germline ends. CDR1 and CDR2 (germline): SQVTM, ANQGSEA. The CDR3 has 11 residues. CDR3 nucleotides: TGCAGCGGGAGACGGGATAGTGAGCAGTTCTTC. Protein product: CSGRRDSEQFF.

This clonotype has a count of ten or more. V usage is TRBV12-3 or TRBV12-4 and J usage is TRBJ1-1; no firm D call. V dropped 6 bases and J dropped 8 bases, with 16 bases sitting between them. The CDR3 runs 13 residues. CDR3 in DNA: TGTGCCAGCAGCCTCGGGGTCGTAGGGGAAGCTTTCTTT. Protein: CASSLGVVGEAFF.

This clonotype was found many times. The J gene is TRBJ2-7, the V gene TRBV20-1; perhaps TRBD2 as D (5 bases). The germline V gene encodes CDR1 DFQATT and CDR2 SNEGSKA (reference sequence). V lost 2 bases, J lost 4 bases, and 18 bases lay in between. The CDR3 is 15 amino acids. Here the CDR3 reads CSARTPNGLLYEQYF. The CDR3 bases are TGCAGTGCTAGAACCCCGAACGGACTCTTGTACGAGCAGTACTTC.

CDR3 in amino acids: CSANSGASGDEQFF. In DNA, the CDR3 is TGCAGTGCCAACTCGGGGGCTAGCGGAGATGAGCAGTTCTTC. The chain recombines TRBV20-1 with TRBJ2-1, with a tentative D call TRBD2 (7 bases). The V gene's germline CDR1 is DFQATT and CDR2 SNEGSKA (reference sequence). Trimming pared 6 bases from V and 8 bases from J, leaving 20 bases between. The CDR3 consists of 14 residues.

The genes are TRBV2 and TRBJ2-2; 9 bases are shared with TRBD1. V shed 7 bases and J 3 bases; nucleotides not matched to a gene: 9. The germline V gene has CDR1 SNHLY and CDR2 FYNNEI. The CDR3 runs 16 residues. The CDR3 is CASNNPGQGYTGELFF. In nucleotides, the CDR3 is TGTGCCAGCAATAACCCGGGACAGGGCTACACCGGGGAGCTGTTTTTT.

The chain couples TRBV5-1 to TRBJ2-1; 13 positions match TRBD2. V was clipped by 5 bases and J by 7 bases; unmatched bases: 15. CDR3 length: 18 amino acids. Germline V gene lookup returns CDR1 SGHRS and CDR2 YFSETQ. CDR3: CASRYQLKPGLAGNEQFF. The CDR3 DNA is TGCGCCAGCAGGTACCAGCTCAAACCGGGACTAGCGGGGAATGAGCAGTTCTTC.

This clonotype was seen a handful of times. V gene TRBV6-5 combines with J gene TRBJ2-7; 8 bases line up with TRBD1. Germline CDR1 is MNHEY and CDR2 is SVGAGI. V dropped 4 bases and J dropped 3; count of bases not matched to a gene: 14. The CDR3 runs 17 residues. The CDR3 nucleotides read TGTGCCAGCAGTTCCCAATCCGGGACAGGTCCTCTCTACGAGCAGTACTTC. Amino acids: CASSSQSGTGPLYEQYF.